Listed below are T cell receptor beta chains from one sample, sequenced in a study of PD-1 blockade in classical Hodgkin lymphoma. Assay used: immunoSEQ multiplex PCR; TCRdb lists only in-frame clones, some missing. The table has about 21,000 clones, around 80% seen once; the top ten hold 20% to 25%. The sequences come from peripheral blood mononuclear cells (PBMCs), collected before the fourth cycle of nivolumab. The source of these receptors is a human donor with classical Hodgkin lymphoma. CDR3s include the opening cysteine and the closing phenylalanine or tryptophan. Each record gives: D gene, J gene, V gene, clone size, CDR3 protein, CDR3 DNA. A D gene is named only where the DNA matches it firmly. Rows give clone size only sometimes, using once, few, many, or a class for an expanded clone.

TRBD2,TRBJ2-1,TRBV14,.,CASSHLRGGRAILADEQFF,TGTGCCAGCAGCCATCTAAGGGGCGGGAGGGCCATTTTGGCGGATGAGCAGTTCTTC
TRBD1,TRBJ1-6,TRBV11-2,.,CASSPIVGTGGAGNSPLHF,TGTGCCAGCAGCCCTATAGTAGGGACAGGGGGCGCAGGTAATTCACCCCTCCACTTT
.,TRBJ2-2,TRBV6-4,.,CASSEILGLDTGELFF,TGTGCCAGCAGTGAAATTTTGGGGCTGGACACCGGGGAGCTGTTTTTT
.,TRBJ1-3,TRBV5-1,.,CASSFDRNGNTIYF,TGCGCCAGCAGCTTCGACAGAAACGGAAACACCATATATTTT
TRBD1,TRBJ2-7,TRBV10-1,.,CASSGPDRGLFLDYEQYF,TGCGCCAGCAGTGGCCCGGACAGGGGGCTGTTCTTAGACTACGAGCAGTACTTC
.,TRBJ1-5,TRBV28,few,CASSSGQPQHF,TGTGCCAGCAGTTCGGGACAGCCCCAGCATTTT
.,TRBJ1-2,TRBV5-1,once,CASSPEWSTYGYTF,TGCGCCAGCAGCCCGGAGTGGTCTACCTATGGCTACACCTTC
.,TRBJ1-2,TRBV7-2,.,CASSPLEGYHGYTF,TGTGCCAGCAGCCCCCTTGAAGGGTATCATGGCTACACCTTC
.,TRBJ2-5,TRBV9,.,CASSWSEWEDQETQYF,TGTGCCAGCAGCTGGAGCGAGTGGGAGGACCAAGAGACCCAGTACTTC
TRBD1,TRBJ2-5,TRBV7-8,.,CASYRNSDRGRWETQYF,TGTGCCAGCTATCGGAACTCGGACAGGGGGCGTTGGGAGACCCAGTACTTC
.,TRBJ1-2,TRBV29-1,.,CSVQTGTSNYGYTF,TGCAGCGTCCAGACAGGTACTTCTAACTATGGCTACACCTTC
TRBD1,TRBJ1-4,TRBV25-1,.,CASSGRDRVMTNEKLFF,TGTGCCAGCAGTGGACGGGACAGAGTCATGACTAATGAAAAACTGTTTTTT
.,TRBJ1-6,TRBV6-1,.,CASSSMDSYNSPLHF,TGTGCCAGCAGCTCAATGGACAGCTATAATTCACCCCTCCACTTT
.,TRBJ2-5,TRBV6-6,.,CASSQSGSQETQYF,TGTGCCAGCAGCCAAAGCGGGTCCCAAGAGACCCAGTACTTC
.,TRBJ2-1,TRBV10-1,.,CASSESVATLASYNEQFF,TGCGCCAGCAGTGAGTCGGTTGCTACCCTTGCCTCCTACAATGAGCAGTTCTTC
TRBD1,TRBJ1-1,TRBV28,.,CASSPGTGGLNTEAFF,TGTGCCAGCAGCCCCGGGACAGGGGGGTTAAACACTGAAGCTTTCTTT
.,TRBJ2-6,TRBV9,.,CASSPPQGQSGANVLTF,TGTGCCAGCAGCCCACCTCAAGGGCAGTCTGGGGCCAACGTCCTGACTTTC
TRBD1,TRBJ1-2,TRBV9,.,CASSVGDSAYGYTF,TGTGCCAGCAGCGTAGGGGACAGCGCCTATGGCTACACCTTC
.,TRBJ1-2,TRBV5-4,.,CASSGDAYGYTF,TGTGCCAGCAGCGGGGACGCCTATGGCTACACCTTC
TRBD1,TRBJ1-2,TRBV11-2,once,CASSSAQGGGYTF,TGTGCCAGCAGCTCCGCACAGGGGGGTGGCTACACCTTC
.,TRBJ2-3,TRBV28,.,CASNRGGSTDTQYF,TGTGCCAGCAACCGGGGCGGGAGCACAGATACGCAGTATTTT
.,TRBJ2-5,TRBV7-6,.,CASSLAPGGAETQYF,TGTGCCAGCAGCTTAGCGCCGGGTGGGGCAGAGACCCAGTACTTC
TRBD2,TRBJ2-5,TRBV10-3,.,CAISESSGRAGETQYF,TGTGCCATCAGTGAGTCTAGCGGGAGGGCCGGCGAGACCCAGTACTTC
.,TRBJ2-7,TRBV12-5,.,CASGLPPTDIFFPSYEQYF,TGTGCTAGTGGTTTGCCTCCGACAGATATCTTCTTTCCTTCCTACGAGCAGTACTTC
.,TRBJ1-5,TRBV28,.,CASRYLGVNQPQHF,TGTGCCAGCAGATATTTGGGAGTCAATCAGCCCCAGCATTTT
.,TRBJ2-1,TRBV7-9,once,CASKEIPGEYNEQFF,TGTGCCAGCAAGGAAATTCCAGGGGAATACAATGAGCAGTTCTTC
TRBD1,TRBJ1-4,TRBV7-9,medium-sized,CASSSQGANEKLFF,TGTGCCAGCAGCTCGCAGGGGGCTAATGAAAAACTGTTTTTT
.,TRBJ1-5,TRBV9,.,CASSFGGQQPQHF,TGTGCCAGCAGCTTCGGGGGGCAGCAGCCCCAGCATTTT
.,TRBJ2-7,TRBV11-2,.,CASSFAPMSSYEQYF,TGTGCCAGCAGCTTCGCCCCGATGAGCTCCTACGAGCAGTACTTC
TRBD2,TRBJ2-3,TRBV28,.,CASSPPGLAGGGGTDTQYF,TGTGCCAGCAGTCCACCGGGACTAGCGGGGGGCGGGGGCACAGATACGCAGTATTTT
.,TRBJ1-6,TRBV7-7,few,CANTTASGNSPLHF,TGTGCTAACACGACAGCCTCAGGAAATTCACCCCTCCACTTT
.,TRBJ1-1,TRBV5-4,.,CASSLWGDREAFF,TGTGCCAGCAGCTTGTGGGGAGACCGAGAAGCTTTCTTT
.,TRBJ1-1,TRBV29-1,.,CSVRVLNTEAFF,TGCAGCGTAAGGGTGTTGAACACTGAAGCTTTCTTT
.,TRBJ1-6,TRBV6-5,.,CASSYSTAYNSPLHF,TGTGCCAGCAGTTACTCGACGGCCTATAATTCACCCCTCCACTTT
TRBD1,TRBJ1-1,TRBV2,once,CASSEVPGGPEAFF,TGTGCCAGCAGTGAAGTCCCAGGGGGCCCTGAAGCTTTCTTT
.,TRBJ2-4,TRBV19,few,CASSIEGFWGALKNIQYF,TGTGCCAGTAGTATAGAGGGCTTTTGGGGGGCTCTTAAAAACATTCAGTACTTC
TRBD2,TRBJ2-3,TRBV27,.,CASSSYSGRRTPTQYF,TGTGCCAGCAGTTCTTATAGCGGGAGACGGACCCCTACGCAGTATTTT
.,TRBJ1-5,TRBV5-6,.,CASSFRATGKGDQPQHF,TGTGCCAGCAGCTTTCGGGCAACAGGGAAGGGCGATCAGCCCCAGCATTTT
TRBD2,TRBJ2-7,TRBV19,.,CASSLTSGSSEQYF,TGTGCCAGTAGTCTGACTAGCGGGAGTAGCGAGCAGTACTTC
.,TRBJ2-1,TRBV4-1,.,CASSQPTQRRGAVNEQFF,TGCGCCAGCAGCCAACCGACTCAGCGGAGGGGGGCAGTGAATGAGCAGTTCTTC
.,TRBJ2-7,TRBV6-5,.,CASRLDRPPYEQYF,TGTGCCAGCAGGTTGGATCGGCCCCCTTACGAGCAGTACTTC
.,TRBJ1-2,TRBV30,.,CAWGLGHSNYGYTF,TGTGCCTGGGGCCTGGGGCATTCGAACTATGGCTACACCTTC